This T cell receptor (beta chain) was identified in a study of T cell responses to AZD1222 COVID-19 vaccine. The study's findings and limits: Baseline seropositives among AZD1222 recipients totaled only six or seven. Repertoire samples came only from after the peak T cell response.

The CDR3 spans 15 residues. Trimming removed 3 bases from V and 7 bases from J; junction bases left unmatched: 6. Germline values: CDR1 SGHTA, CDR2 FQGNSA. TCRdb's copy holds only in-frame clones and misses some; the assay was immunoSEQ multiplex PCR. Of approximately 150,000 clones in the sample, around 90% are singletons; the top ten hold around 5%. This clone was recorded a few times. Its antigen remains unidentified. The genes are TRBV7-2 and TRBJ1-2, with 12 bases identical to TRBD1. This specimen consisted of peripheral blood, obtained 28 days after the second dose of the MenACWY control vaccine. The sequence was obtained from an adult who received the MenACWY meningococcal vaccine as a control. The CDR3, as DNA: TGTGCCAGCAGCTTTAAGGGACAGGGGGCGGGTGGCTACACCTTC. As protein: CASSFKGQGAGGYTF.